This T cell receptor beta chain is drawn from a study of early T cells in non-severe SARS-CoV-2 infection. Study context: The chains were unpaired, and the sequenced material was bulk RNA from unsorted whole blood. Study-wide points: The VDJdb matching leaned toward anti-spike CD8 responses and overlooked private and CD4 specificities.

This CDR3 comprises 16 residues. J gave up 4 bases and V 0 bases, and 9 bases lay outside the gene matches. Germline CDR1 reads DFQATT; CDR2 reads SNEGSKA (reference sequence). This clonotype was observed at least ten times. Its antigen is unidentified. Each cDNA molecule carried a unique molecular identifier. A single record per CDR3 protein comes from TCRdb applying MiXCR to the 5' RACE reads. The sample lists roughly 49,000 distinct CDR3 sequences; approximately 4.1% were seen once. The clonotype comes from an adult who was a healthcare worker with PCR-confirmed SARS-CoV-2 infection or an uninfected control (not recorded which). The sequenced sample was whole blood. This rearrangement joins TRBV20-1 to TRBJ2-1; 7 positions agree with TRBD2. The CDR3 sequence: CSARDRGGVRYNEQFF. Written as DNA, the CDR3 is TGCAGTGCTAGAGACCGCGGGGGAGTTCGGTACAATGAGCAGTTCTTC.